These T cell receptor beta chains were read from a single sample in a study of blood T cell repertoires in COVID-19. Data came from immunoSEQ multiplex PCR; TCRdb stores just in-frame clones and leaves some out. The sample consists of roughly 150,000 clones, 80% of them appearing once. Sequencing used PBMCs or T cells enriched from blood (not recorded which). The receptor set was obtained from a woman aged 55-70 years who had recovered from COVID-19. Both conserved end residues are part of each CDR3. The order of the fields is V gene, D gene, J gene, CDR3 protein. The D gene is left open where the match is weak.

TRBV6-5,TRBD1,TRBJ2-7,CASSRGQGFSYEQYF
TRBV11-1,-,TRBJ2-3,CASSFLSRTDTQYF
TRBV9,-,TRBJ2-7,CASSVEQANPCWQYF
TRBV4-1,TRBD1,TRBJ1-4,CASSQLGTANEKLFF
TRBV9,TRBD1,TRBJ2-4,CASSGEGQGAKNIQYF
TRBV6-4,-,TRBJ2-1,CASSDSFRGPEQFF
TRBV18,-,TRBJ1-2,CASSPPSAESGYTF
TRBV19,-,TRBJ1-2,CASSVRNSYGYTF
TRBV23-1,TRBD1,TRBJ1-2,CASSQGQNYGYTF
TRBV20-1,-,TRBJ1-1,CSASGQFLNTEAFF
TRBV5-1,-,TRBJ2-3,CASSSYGGLTDTQYF
TRBV11-2,TRBD1,TRBJ1-2,CASSLAGTAYGYTF
TRBV5-6,TRBD2,TRBJ2-7,CASSGGGYEQYF
TRBV5-1,TRBD1,TRBJ2-1,CASSSGTGVLKFF